This TCR beta chain was captured by sequencing in a study of blood T cell repertoires in COVID-19. CDR1 and CDR2 (germline): SEHNR, FQNEAQ (reference sequence). The CDR3 is 15 residues long. J lost 3 bases, V lost 5 bases, and 3 bases had no gene match. The assay was immunoSEQ multiplex PCR, and TCRdb's table has in-frame clones only and misses some. In the table there are about 330,000 clones, about 92% of which are singletons. The clonotype comes from a woman in her twenties or thirties who had recovered from COVID-19. The source material was PBMCs or T cells enriched from blood (not recorded which). The chain recombines TRBV7-9 with TRBJ1-6; the match to TRBD1 covers 8 bases. CDR3 nucleotide sequence: TGTGCCAGCAGCGCCGGGACAGGCTATAATTCACCCCTCCACTTT. Translated: CASSAGTGYNSPLHF.